The 20 T cell receptor beta chains below all came from one sample that was sequenced in a study of blood T cell repertoires in COVID-19. Repertoires were generated with immunoSEQ multiplex PCR, while TCRdb's copy carries only in-frame clones and drops some. This sample has 200,000 to 250,000 clones, with 86% found just once. The sequenced sample consisted of peripheral blood. Receptors were obtained from a woman aged 50 to 60 with COVID-19, enrolled during active disease.

In this sample, this clone turned up once. The rearrangement uses TRBV11-2 and TRBJ2-5, with D perhaps matching TRBD2 (7 bases). CDR1 and CDR2 from the germline V gene are SGHAT and FQNNGV. The CDR3 extends over 16 amino acids. Trimming took 5 bases from V and 5 from J, leaving 21 bases between them. The CDR3 DNA follows: TGTGCCAGCAGCCGGGGCGGGGGCCGAGCCCGGGAGACCCAGTACTTC. It specifies CASSRGGGRARETQYF.

Worth noting for this clone: The junction shows a germline mismatch at one end, possibly a read error. V and J are TRBV7-2 and TRBJ1-1; D gene unclear. Germline V CDR1 and CDR2: SGHTA, FQGNSA. CDR3 length equals 14 residues. The CDR3, as DNA: TGTGCCAGCAGCTTAACTCGGTGGAACAGTGAAGCTTTCTTT. This translates into CASSLTRWNSEAFF.

The rearrangement links TRBV7-9 to TRBJ1-1; D possibly corresponds to TRBD1 (5 bases). Looked up from germline, CDR1 is SEHNR and CDR2 is FQNEAQ (reference sequence). The V end was cut by 9 bases, the J end by 1 base, with 12 bases between. This CDR3 comprises 13 residues. This chain's CDR3 is CASSGISNTEAFF. In DNA, the CDR3 is TGTGCCAGTTCAGGGATTTCGAACACTGAAGCTTTCTTT.

The chain combines TRBV5-1 with TRBJ1-1; no clear D gene. V was clipped by 4 bases and J by 1 base, with 17 bases between them. This CDR3 has 16 residues. The germline CDR1 and CDR2 sequences are SGHRS and YFSETQ. The CDR3 region has the DNA TGCGCCAGCAGCCCTTTATCCCTTACAGAGAACACTGAAGCTTTCTTT. It translates to CASSPLSLTENTEAFF.

V is TRBV7-3 and J is TRBJ2-1, with D possibly matching TRBD1 (6 bases). Trimming took off 5 bases at V and 3 bases at J, with 8 bases between the two ends. Germline CDR1 SGHTA, CDR2 FQGTGA. CDR3 length: 13 amino acids. DNA of the CDR3: TGTGCCAGCAGCGTGGACAGCTACAATGAGCAGTTCTTC. Encoded protein: CASSVDSYNEQFF.

The chain recombines TRBV12-5 with TRBJ1-1, with 8 bases identical to TRBD1. V lost 4 bases and J lost 5; bases outside the gene matches: 18. Germline values: CDR1 LGHNT, CDR2 FRNRAP. This CDR3 contains 18 residues. The CDR3 spells CASGSGVQTQGARTEAFF. CDR3 DNA sequence: TGTGCTAGTGGTTCCGGGGTACAGACTCAGGGGGCACGGACTGAAGCTTTCTTT.

V is TRBV7-3 and J is TRBJ2-2; 7 bases are shared with TRBD2. V lost 5 bases and J lost 0; bases outside the gene matches: 6. This CDR3 has 16 amino acids. In germline, CDR1 is SGHTA, CDR2 FQGTGA. The CDR3 DNA is TGTGCCAGCAGCCCCCACGGGGGGTCGAACACCGGGGAGCTGTTTTTT. Translation: CASSPHGGSNTGELFF.

V gene TRBV6-6 combines with J gene TRBJ1-2; 10 bases line up with TRBD1. CDR1 is MNHNY and CDR2 is SVGAGI in the germline V gene (reference sequence). Trimming took 7 bases from V and 8 from J; bases not matched to a gene: 13. The CDR3 has 15 amino acids. CDR3 amino acids: CASTPRTGGLRGYTF. The CDR3 nucleotides read TGTGCCAGCACCCCCAGGACAGGGGGATTACGGGGCTACACCTTC.

J is TRBJ2-7 and V is TRBV4-2; 8 bases line up with TRBD1. The CDR3 totals 14 residues. Germline lookup yields CDR1 LGHNA and CDR2 YNFKEQ. After removal of 4 bases from V and 3 bases from J, the junction contained 5 bases not matched to a gene. The CDR3 DNA reads TGTGCCAGCAGCCTCCGGGACAGGTACTACGAGCAGTACGTC. Amino acids: CASSLRDRYYEQYV.

The V call is TRBV19, the J call TRBJ2-2; D is undetermined. CDR3 length equals 13 residues. Germline V lookup: CDR1 LNHDA, CDR2 SQIVND (reference sequence). Trimming removed 5 bases at V and 5 bases at J, with 9 bases between. As DNA, the CDR3 is TGTGCCAGTAGTCCCGTATATACCGGGGAGCTGTTTTTT. Its protein is CASSPVYTGELFF.

This clone came up once. This chain links TRBV9 with TRBJ2-3; D may be TRBD2 (6 bases). This CDR3 has 12 amino acids. Trimming left V 2 bases short and J 14 bases short, with 15 bases between. Germline V gene data show CDR1 as SGDLS and CDR2 as YYNGEE. The CDR3 reads CASSVGRGGLYF. Written as DNA, the CDR3 is TGTGCCAGCAGCGTGGGGCGGGGAGGTCTGTATTTT.

V and J are TRBV9 and TRBJ2-3, with 10 bases identical to TRBD2. The V gene's germline CDR1 is SGDLS and CDR2 YYNGEE. CDR3 size: 19 residues. The junction had 14 bases not matched to a gene; V was cut back by 0 bases and J by 4 bases. In DNA form, the CDR3 reads TGTGCCAGCAGCGTAGAGCACGGAGCGGGGGGGCCCAAGCCAGATACGCAGTATTTT. This gives the protein CASSVEHGAGGPKPDTQYF. Drawing the rest from reference TRBV9 and TRBJ2-3, the complete variable domain is DSGVTQTPKHLITATGQRVTLRCSPRSGDLSVYWYQQSLDQGLQFLIQYYNGEERAKGNILERFSAQQFPDLHSELNLSSLELGDSALYFCASSVEHGAGGPKPDTQYFGPGTRLTVL.

This chain uses TRBV7-8 with TRBJ2-5; maybe TRBD1 (6 bases). This CDR3 has 15 amino acids. CDR1 is SGHVS and CDR2 is FQNEAQ in the germline V gene. V lost 1 base and J 7 bases, leaving 16 bases between the germline ends. The CDR3 spells CASSLVGASFGTQYF. In DNA form, the CDR3 reads TGTGCCAGCAGCTTAGTGGGGGCCTCGTTTGGGACCCAGTACTTC.

This clone was counted between two and nine times. V is TRBV28 and J is TRBJ2-3; D possibly corresponds to TRBD2 (5 bases). The CDR3 extends over 14 amino acids. V was cut by 5 bases and J by 3 bases, with 12 bases left in between. Germline CDR1 reads MDHEN; CDR2 reads SYDVKM. The CDR3 loop reads CASSPLGRTDTQYF. The CDR3 DNA sequence: TGTGCCAGCAGTCCGCTGGGGAGAACAGATACGCAGTATTTT.

This clone has a single count. V usage is TRBV12-3 or TRBV12-4 and J usage is TRBJ1-1; D is undetermined. The V gene lost 4 bases and the J gene lost 7 bases, with 7 bases spanning the gap. The CDR3 has 11 amino acids. CDR3: CASSSRGEAFF. The DNA for the CDR3 is TGTGCCAGCAGTTCCCGGGGTGAAGCTTTCTTT.

V usage is TRBV2 and J usage is TRBJ1-6; perhaps TRBD1 as D (6 bases). Trimming removed 11 bases at V and 7 bases at J, with 24 bases between. There are 16 residues in the CDR3. Germline lookup yields CDR1 SNHLY and CDR2 FYNNEI. The CDR3 spells CAAQSRDKGLNSPLHF. In DNA form, the CDR3 reads TGTGCCGCCCAATCCCGGGACAAAGGGCTGAATTCACCCCTCCACTTT.

The CDR3, as DNA: TGTGCCAGTAGTCAGGGACTCTATGGCTACACCTTC. This sequence encodes CASSQGLYGYTF. This chain connects TRBV19 to TRBJ1-2; TRBD1 is a possible D gene (5 bases). The V gene lost 5 bases and the J gene lost 4 bases, with 8 bases spanning the gap. The CDR3 extends over 12 amino acids. CDR1 is LNHDA, CDR2 SQIVND, per germline (reference sequence). Full variable domain (remainder filled in from reference TRBV19 and TRBJ1-2): DGGITQSPKYLFRKEGQNVTLSCEQNLNHDAMYWYRQDPGQGLRLIYYSQIVNDFQKGDIAEGYSVSREKKESFPLTVTSAQKNPTAFYLCASSQGLYGYTFGSGTRLTVV.

Concerning this clone itself: At one boundary the junction diverges from the germline segment, which might be a read error. V and J are TRBV27 and TRBJ2-2, with a possible D match to TRBD2 (7 bases). Per the germline V gene, CDR1 is MNHEY and CDR2 is SMNVEV (reference sequence). The CDR3 runs to 18 residues. The CDR3 nucleotides read TGTGCCAGCAGTCCCTCCTCCTGGGGGGGGGCGAAGACCGGGGAGCTGTTTTTT. Encoded protein: CASSPSSWGGAKTGELFF.

The chain has TRBV5-5 and TRBJ2-1; D ambiguous. The CDR3 has 15 residues. CDR1 and CDR2 from the germline V gene are SGHKS and YYEKEE (reference sequence). With 1 base removed from V and 2 bases from J, the gap between germline ends came to 10 bases. The CDR3 here is CASSLLASTYNEQFF. CDR3 DNA sequence: TGTGCCAGCAGCTTGCTCGCGTCCACCTACAATGAGCAGTTCTTC. The full variable domain, in which reference TRBV5-5 and TRBJ2-1 provide the parts outside the CDR3, is DAGVTQSPTHLIKTRGQQVTLRCSPISGHKSVSWYQQVLGQGPQFIFQYYEKEERGRGNFPDRFSARQFPNYSSELNVNALLLGDSALYLCASSLLASTYNEQFFGPGTRLTVL.

The chain has TRBV19 and TRBJ2-1; D is undetermined. V was pared by 0 bases and J by 6 bases, with 9 bases between. CDR3 size: 14 residues. Germline CDR1 reads LNHDA; CDR2 reads SQIVND (reference sequence). The CDR3 DNA sequence: TGTGCCAGTAGTATAGATCATGCAGTCAATGAGCAGTTCTTC. This sequence encodes CASSIDHAVNEQFF.